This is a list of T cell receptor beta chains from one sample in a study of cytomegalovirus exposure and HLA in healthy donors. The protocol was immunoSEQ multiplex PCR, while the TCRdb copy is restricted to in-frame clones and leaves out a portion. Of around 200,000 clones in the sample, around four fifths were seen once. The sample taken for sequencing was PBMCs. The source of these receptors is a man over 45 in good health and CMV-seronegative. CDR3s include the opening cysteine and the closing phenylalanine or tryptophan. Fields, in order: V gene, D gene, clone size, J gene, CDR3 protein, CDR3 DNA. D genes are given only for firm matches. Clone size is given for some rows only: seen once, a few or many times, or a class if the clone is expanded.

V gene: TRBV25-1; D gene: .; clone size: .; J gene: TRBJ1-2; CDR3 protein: CASRGENYGYTF; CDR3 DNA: TGTGCCAGCAGGGGAGAGAACTATGGCTACACCTTC
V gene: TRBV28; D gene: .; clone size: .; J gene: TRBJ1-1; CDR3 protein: CASTRLGGEAFF; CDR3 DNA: TGTGCCAGCACCCGATTGGGAGGTGAAGCTTTCTTT
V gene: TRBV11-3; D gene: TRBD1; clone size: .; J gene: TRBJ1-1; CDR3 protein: CASASVTGAQAFF; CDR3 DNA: TGTGCCAGCGCAAGCGTGACAGGGGCCCAAGCTTTCTTT
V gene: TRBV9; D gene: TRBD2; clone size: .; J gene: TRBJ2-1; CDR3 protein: CASSPEGGRASEQFF; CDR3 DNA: TGTGCCAGCAGCCCGGAGGGCGGGAGGGCTAGCGAGCAGTTCTTC
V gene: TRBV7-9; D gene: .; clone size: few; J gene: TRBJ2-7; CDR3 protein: CASSFGTPIYEQYF; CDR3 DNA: TGTGCCAGCAGCTTCGGGACTCCTATCTACGAGCAGTACTTC
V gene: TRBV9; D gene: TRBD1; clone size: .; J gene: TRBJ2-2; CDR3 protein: CASSIKQGANTGELFF; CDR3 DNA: TGTGCCAGCAGCATCAAACAGGGGGCGAACACCGGGGAGCTGTTTTTT
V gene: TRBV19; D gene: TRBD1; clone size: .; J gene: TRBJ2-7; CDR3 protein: CASSNRTGDYEQYF; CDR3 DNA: TGTGCCAGTAGTAACCGGACAGGAGACTACGAGCAGTACTTC
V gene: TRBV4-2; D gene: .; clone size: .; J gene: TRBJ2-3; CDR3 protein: CASRADSTDTQYF; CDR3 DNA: TGTGCCAGCAGAGCCGATTCTACAGATACGCAGTATTTT
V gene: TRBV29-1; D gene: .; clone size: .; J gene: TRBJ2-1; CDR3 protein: CSVEMVRYNEQFF; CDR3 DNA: TGCAGCGTTGAAATGGTCAGATACAATGAGCAGTTCTTC
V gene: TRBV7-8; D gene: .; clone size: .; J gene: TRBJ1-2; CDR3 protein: CASSLYLDSGGYTF; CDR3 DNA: TGTGCCAGCAGCCTGTATCTGGATTCGGGGGGCTACACCTTC
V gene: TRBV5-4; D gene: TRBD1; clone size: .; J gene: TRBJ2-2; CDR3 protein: CASSFGQGWSGELFF; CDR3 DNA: TGTGCCAGCAGCTTTGGACAGGGCTGGAGCGGGGAGCTGTTTTTT
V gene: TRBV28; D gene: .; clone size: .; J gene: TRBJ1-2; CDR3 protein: CASRTTGRENGYTF; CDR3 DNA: TGTGCCAGCAGAACCACAGGGAGGGAAAATGGCTACACCTTC
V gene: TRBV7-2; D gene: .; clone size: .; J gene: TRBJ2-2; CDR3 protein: CASSFGGRNTGELFF; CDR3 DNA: TGTGCCAGCAGCTTCGGGGGAAGGAACACCGGGGAGCTGTTTTTT
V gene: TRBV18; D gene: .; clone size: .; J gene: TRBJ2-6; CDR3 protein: CASSPSSSSGANVLTF; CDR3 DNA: TGTGCCAGCTCACCATCGTCGAGCTCTGGGGCCAACGTCCTGACTTTC
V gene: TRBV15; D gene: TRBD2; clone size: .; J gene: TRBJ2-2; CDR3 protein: CATRGGGAATGELFF; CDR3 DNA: TGTGCCACCAGAGGCGGGGGGGCCGCCACCGGGGAGCTGTTTTTT
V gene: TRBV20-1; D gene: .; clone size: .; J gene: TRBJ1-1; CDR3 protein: CSPHTEAFF; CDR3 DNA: TGCAGTCCTCACACTGAAGCTTTCTTT
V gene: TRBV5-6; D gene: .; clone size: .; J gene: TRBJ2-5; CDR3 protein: CASSLSRETQYF; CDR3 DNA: TGTGCCAGCAGCTTGAGTAGAGAGACCCAGTACTTC
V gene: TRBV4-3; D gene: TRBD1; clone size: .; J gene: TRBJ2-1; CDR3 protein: CASSQLTGILGNEQFF; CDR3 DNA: TGCGCCAGCAGCCAATTGACAGGGATCCTAGGAAATGAGCAGTTCTTC
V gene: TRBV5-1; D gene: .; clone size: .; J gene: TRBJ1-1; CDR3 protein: CASSPTAVNTEAFF; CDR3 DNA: TGCGCCAGCAGCCCAACAGCGGTGAACACTGAAGCTTTCTTT
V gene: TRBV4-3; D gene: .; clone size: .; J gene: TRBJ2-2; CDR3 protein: CASSQDGAPTGELFF; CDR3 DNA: TGCGCCAGCAGCCAAGATGGGGCGCCGACCGGGGAGCTGTTTTTT
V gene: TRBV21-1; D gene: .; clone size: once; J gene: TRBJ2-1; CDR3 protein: CASSKALARSYNEQFF; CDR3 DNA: TGTGCCAGCAGCAAAGCCCTAGCGCGCTCCTACAATGAGCAGTTCTTC
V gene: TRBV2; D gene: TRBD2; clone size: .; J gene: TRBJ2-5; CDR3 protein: CASRPRGAGTTQETQYF; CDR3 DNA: TGTGCCAGCAGACCCCGGGGAGCGGGGACGACCCAAGAGACCCAGTACTTC
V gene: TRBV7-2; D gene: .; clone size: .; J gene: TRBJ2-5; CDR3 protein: CASSLAGAQATQYF; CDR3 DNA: TGTGCCAGCAGCTTAGCGGGGGCGCAGGCGACCCAGTACTTC
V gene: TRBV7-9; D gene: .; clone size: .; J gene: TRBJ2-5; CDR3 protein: CASSIEPETQYF; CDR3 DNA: TGTGCCAGCAGCATAGAGCCAGAGACCCAGTACTTC
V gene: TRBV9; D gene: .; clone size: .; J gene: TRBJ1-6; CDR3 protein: CASSVAPRVDSPLHF; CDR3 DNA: TGTGCCAGCAGCGTAGCTCCCAGGGTGGATTCACCCCTCCACTTT
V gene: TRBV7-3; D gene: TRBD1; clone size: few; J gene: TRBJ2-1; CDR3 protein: CASSREGQYNEQFF; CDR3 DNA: TGTGCCAGCAGCAGAGAGGGACAGTACAATGAGCAGTTCTTC
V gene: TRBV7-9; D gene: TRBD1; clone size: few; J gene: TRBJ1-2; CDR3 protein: CASSLAAAGGNYGYTF; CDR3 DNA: TGTGCCAGCAGCTTAGCAGCCGCAGGGGGTAACTATGGCTACACCTTC
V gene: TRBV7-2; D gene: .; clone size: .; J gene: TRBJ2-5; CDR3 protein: CASSPRGGWQETQYF; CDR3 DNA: TGTGCCAGCAGCCCGCGGGGTGGTTGGCAAGAGACCCAGTACTTC